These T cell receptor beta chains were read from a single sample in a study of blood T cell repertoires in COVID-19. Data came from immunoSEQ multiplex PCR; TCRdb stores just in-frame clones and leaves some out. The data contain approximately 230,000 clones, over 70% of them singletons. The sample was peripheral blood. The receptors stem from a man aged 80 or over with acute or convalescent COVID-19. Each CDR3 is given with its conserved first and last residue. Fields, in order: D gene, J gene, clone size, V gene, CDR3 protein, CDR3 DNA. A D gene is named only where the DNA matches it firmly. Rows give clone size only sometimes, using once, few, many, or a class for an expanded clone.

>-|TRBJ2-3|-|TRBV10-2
CASSDVQVADTQYF
TGCGCCAGCAGTGACGTACAGGTTGCAGATACGCAGTATTTT
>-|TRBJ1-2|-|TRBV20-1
CSASRANYGYTF
TGCAGTGCTAGTCGGGCTAACTATGGCTACACCTTC
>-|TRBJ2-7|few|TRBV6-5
CASSSQGGSYEQYF
TGTGCCAGCAGTTCACAGGGTGGATCCTACGAGCAGTACTTC
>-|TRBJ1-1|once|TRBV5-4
CASRNNRQLNTEAFF
TGTGCCAGCAGAAACAACCGACAGCTGAACACTGAAGCTTTCTTT
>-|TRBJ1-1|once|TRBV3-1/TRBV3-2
CASSRTGASAEAFF
TGTGCCAGCAGCCGAACTGGGGCTAGCGCTGAAGCTTTCTTT
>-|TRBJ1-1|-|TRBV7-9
CASSLMEGVNTEAFF
TGTGCCAGCAGCTTAATGGAGGGCGTTAACACTGAAGCTTTCTTT
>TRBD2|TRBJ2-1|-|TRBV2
CASTGLADNEQFF
TGTGCCAGCACAGGACTAGCGGACAATGAGCAGTTCTTC
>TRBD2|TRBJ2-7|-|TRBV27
CASSATSGGIYEQYF
TGTGCCAGCAGTGCGACTAGCGGGGGGATCTACGAGCAGTACTTC
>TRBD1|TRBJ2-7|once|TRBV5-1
CASSDGSGQGAYEQYF
TGCGCCAGCAGCGACGGTTCTGGACAGGGGGCTTACGAGCAGTACTTC
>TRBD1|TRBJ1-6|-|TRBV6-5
CASRPPGQPNSPLHF
TGTGCCAGCCGTCCCCCGGGACAGCCCAATTCACCCCTCCACTTT
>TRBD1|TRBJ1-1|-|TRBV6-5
CASTRLGTVEAFF
TGTGCCAGCACCAGACTAGGGACAGTTGAAGCTTTCTTT
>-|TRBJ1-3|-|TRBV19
CASSSVWAASGNTIYF
TGTGCCAGTAGTAGCGTCTGGGCAGCCTCTGGAAACACCATATATTTT
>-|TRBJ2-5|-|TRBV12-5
CASGRTDQETQYF
TGTGCTAGTGGTAGGACAGACCAAGAGACCCAGTACTTC
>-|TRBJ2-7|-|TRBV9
CASSVGQTALYEQYF
TGTGCCAGCAGCGTAGGACAGACGGCCCTCTACGAGCAGTACTTC
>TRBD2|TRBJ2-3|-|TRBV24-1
CATSDRSGLAGGLDTQYF
TGTGCCACCAGTGACCGCTCTGGGCTAGCGGGAGGGTTGGATACGCAGTATTTT
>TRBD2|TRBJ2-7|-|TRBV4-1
CASSRGLASSYEQYF
TGCGCCAGCAGCCGCGGACTAGCGAGCTCCTACGAGCAGTACTTC
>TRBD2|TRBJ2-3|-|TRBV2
CASSRGTSGRSSSTDTQYF
TGTGCCAGCAGTCGGGGGACTAGCGGGAGGTCGTCTAGCACAGATACGCAGTATTTT
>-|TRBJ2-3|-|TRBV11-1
CASSIHTGSTDTQYF
TGTGCCAGCAGCATACATACGGGGTCCACAGATACGCAGTATTTT
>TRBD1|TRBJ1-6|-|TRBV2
CASRGTGGSYNSPLHF
TGTGCCAGCAGGGGGACAGGGGGCTCCTATAATTCACCCCTCCACTTT
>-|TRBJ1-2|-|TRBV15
CATSRDREGTNYGYTF
TGTGCCACCAGCAGAGATCGAGAGGGAACTAACTATGGCTACACCTTC
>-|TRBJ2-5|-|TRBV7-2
CASSPGVQETQYF
TGTGCCAGCAGCCCGGGGGTCCAAGAGACCCAGTACTTC
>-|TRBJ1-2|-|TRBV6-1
CASSEGSGDGYTF
TGTGCCAGCAGTGAAGGGTCGGGGGATGGCTACACCTTC
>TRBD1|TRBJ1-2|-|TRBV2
CASRGGTGYGYTF
TGTGCCAGCAGAGGAGGGACAGGCTATGGCTACACCTTC
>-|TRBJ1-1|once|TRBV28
CASGSNTEAFF
TGTGCCTCGGGGTCGAACACTGAAGCTTTCTTT
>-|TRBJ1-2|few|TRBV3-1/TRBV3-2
CASSQDSGRYTF
TGTGCCAGCAGCCAAGATTCGGGGAGGTACACCTTC
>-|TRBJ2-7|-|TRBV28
CASSFPPGEQYF
TGTGCCAGCAGTTTTCCCCCCGGCGAGCAGTACTTC
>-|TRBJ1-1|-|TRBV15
CATSSGTYTEAFF
TGTGCCACCAGCAGTGGGACTTACACTGAAGCTTTCTTT